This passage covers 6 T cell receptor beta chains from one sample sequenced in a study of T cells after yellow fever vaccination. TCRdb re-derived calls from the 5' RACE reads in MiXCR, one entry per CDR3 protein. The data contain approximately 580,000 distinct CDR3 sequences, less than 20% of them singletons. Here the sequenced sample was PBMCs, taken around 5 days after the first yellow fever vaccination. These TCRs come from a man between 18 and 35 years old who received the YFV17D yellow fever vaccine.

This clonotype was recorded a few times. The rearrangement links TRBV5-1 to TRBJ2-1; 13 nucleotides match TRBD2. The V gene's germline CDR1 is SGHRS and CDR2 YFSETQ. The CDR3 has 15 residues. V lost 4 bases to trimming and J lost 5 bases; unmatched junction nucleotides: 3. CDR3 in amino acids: CASSRGLAGHNEQFF. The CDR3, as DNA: TGCGCCAGCAGCAGGGGACTAGCGGGGCACAATGAGCAGTTCTTC.

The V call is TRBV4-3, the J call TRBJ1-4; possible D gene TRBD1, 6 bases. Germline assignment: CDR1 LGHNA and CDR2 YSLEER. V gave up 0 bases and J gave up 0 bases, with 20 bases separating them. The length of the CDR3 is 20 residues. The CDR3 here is CASSQDGAFQDSATNEKLFF. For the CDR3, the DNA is TGCGCCAGCAGCCAAGATGGGGCTTTTCAGGACAGTGCAACTAATGAAAAACTGTTTTTT.

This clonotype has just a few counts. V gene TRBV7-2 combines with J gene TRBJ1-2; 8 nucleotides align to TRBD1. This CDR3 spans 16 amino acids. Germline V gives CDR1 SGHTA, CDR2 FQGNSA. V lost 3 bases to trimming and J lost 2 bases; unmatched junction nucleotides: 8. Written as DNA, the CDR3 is TGTGCCAGCAGCTTGGATCACAGGGGGTACAACTATGGCTACACCTTC. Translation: CASSLDHRGYNYGYTF.

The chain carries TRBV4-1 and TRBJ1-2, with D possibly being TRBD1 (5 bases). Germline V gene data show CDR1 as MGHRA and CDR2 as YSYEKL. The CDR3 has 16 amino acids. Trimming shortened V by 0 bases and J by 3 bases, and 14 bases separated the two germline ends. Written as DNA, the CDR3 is TGCGCCAGCAGCCAAGATGCCGGGACCGCGTACTATGGCTACACCTTC. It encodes CASSQDAGTAYYGYTF.

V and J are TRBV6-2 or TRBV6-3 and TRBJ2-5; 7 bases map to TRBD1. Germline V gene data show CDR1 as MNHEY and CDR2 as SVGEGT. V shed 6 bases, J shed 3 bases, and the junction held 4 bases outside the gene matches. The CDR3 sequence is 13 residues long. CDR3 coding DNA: TGTGCCAGCAGAGTGACAGGGAAAGAGACCCAGTACTTC. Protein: CASRVTGKETQYF.

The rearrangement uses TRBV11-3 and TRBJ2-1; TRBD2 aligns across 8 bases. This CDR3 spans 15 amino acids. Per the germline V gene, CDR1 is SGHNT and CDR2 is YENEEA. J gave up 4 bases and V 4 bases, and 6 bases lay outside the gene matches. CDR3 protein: CASSSDGGGYNEQFF. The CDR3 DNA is TGTGCCAGCAGCTCGGACGGGGGGGGATACAATGAGCAGTTCTTC.